This is a list of T cell receptor beta chains from one sample in a study of T cells expressing NK-cell markers. After re-calling the 5' RACE reads, TCRdb lists one entry per CDR3 protein, DNA absent. The sample table sets out about 150,000 distinct CDR3 sequences. Sequencing was carried out using blood T cells: a sorted CD56 or NKG2C T cell subset, CD4+ or CD8+ T cells, or bulk PBMC T cells (not recorded which). The receptors originated from a woman aged 45-65 years in good health. Both conserved end residues are part of each CDR3. The order of the fields is J gene, CDR3 length, V gene, CDR3 protein.

J gene: TRBJ1-5
CDR3 length: 16
V gene: TRBV20-1
CDR3 protein: CSARGPLTESNQPQHF

J gene: TRBJ1-2
CDR3 length: 12
V gene: TRBV7-8
CDR3 protein: CASSLLNTGYTF

J gene: TRBJ2-1
CDR3 length: 14
V gene: TRBV4-2
CDR3 protein: CASSFSSEVNEQFF

J gene: TRBJ2-2
CDR3 length: 14
V gene: TRBV19
CDR3 protein: CASSITGSSGELFF

J gene: TRBJ1-1
CDR3 length: 13
V gene: TRBV6-5
CDR3 protein: CASRYRGGTEAFF

J gene: TRBJ2-3
CDR3 length: 15
V gene: TRBV10-2
CDR3 protein: CASFSSGGSTDTQYF

J gene: TRBJ1-5
CDR3 length: 15
V gene: TRBV12-5
CDR3 protein: CASGLSSGAGQPQHF

J gene: TRBJ2-2
CDR3 length: 11
V gene: TRBV15
CDR3 protein: CATHGGGELFF

J gene: TRBJ1-5
CDR3 length: 16
V gene: TRBV28
CDR3 protein: CASTLETGFGNQPQHF

J gene: TRBJ1-1
CDR3 length: 14
V gene: TRBV3-1
CDR3 protein: CASSVRDREAEAFF

J gene: TRBJ1-4
CDR3 length: 16
V gene: TRBV3-1
CDR3 protein: CASSQGLGATNEKLFF

J gene: TRBJ2-7
CDR3 length: 13
V gene: TRBV18
CDR3 protein: CASSGTGGYEQYF

J gene: TRBJ2-5
CDR3 length: 17
V gene: TRBV4-1
CDR3 protein: CASSQPGGGGTRETQYF

J gene: TRBJ2-7
CDR3 length: 15
V gene: TRBV21-1
CDR3 protein: CASSVAGTVGVEQYF

J gene: TRBJ2-3
CDR3 length: 15
V gene: TRBV27
CDR3 protein: CASRSSGSISDTQYF

J gene: TRBJ2-5
CDR3 length: 13
V gene: TRBV29-1
CDR3 protein: CSLLGGWQETQYF

J gene: TRBJ2-5
CDR3 length: 16
V gene: TRBV7-6
CDR3 protein: CASSLAPRGGGETQYF

J gene: TRBJ2-7
CDR3 length: 13
V gene: TRBV14
CDR3 protein: CASSPRSTYEQYF

J gene: TRBJ2-2
CDR3 length: 16
V gene: TRBV27
CDR3 protein: CASTALAGGFTGELFF

J gene: TRBJ2-1
CDR3 length: 17
V gene: TRBV7-9
CDR3 protein: CASRSGGGGPSYNEQFF

J gene: TRBJ1-2
CDR3 length: 14
V gene: TRBV12-3/TRBV12-4
CDR3 protein: CASSLDRAHYGYTF